The clone carrying this T cell receptor beta chain was seen only once. This sample is part of a study of cytomegalovirus exposure and HLA in healthy donors. 60 Vbeta and 13 Jbeta primers were used in PCR. The method was immunoSEQ multiplex PCR; TCRdb's version includes in-frame clones alone and lacks a portion of them. Among 100,000 to 150,000 clones, around 86% were seen once, and the ten largest hold about 0.74%. The TCR comes from a man between 18 and 35 years old in good health and CMV-seronegative. Sequences were obtained from PBMCs.

DNA for the CDR3: TGTGCCAGCAGCTCCCTAGGCACAGATACGCAGTATTTT. Translation gives CASSSLGTDTQYF. The rearrangement joins TRBV7-2 to TRBJ2-3; D is ambiguous. Germline assignment: CDR1 SGHTA and CDR2 FQGNSA. The CDR3 length is 13 residues. V shed 4 bases and J shed 1 base, with 6 bases lying between them.